This record concerns one T cell receptor beta chain sequence. As yet, its antigen is unknown. The CDR3 is 15 residues long. The trim removed 0 bases at V and 2 bases at J, leaving 1 base unmatched. The germline V gene has CDR1 MGHRA and CDR2 YSYEKL. Only in-frame clones appear in the TCRdb table, and some are missing; sequencing was by immunoSEQ multiplex PCR. The sample includes 55,000 to 65,000 clones, roughly 90% seen only once; the top ten take approximately 0.99%. This sample was included in a study of cytomegalovirus exposure and HLA in healthy donors. Study-wide context: The 90 to 150 validation repertoires and the 666 first-cohort repertoires shared a platform, a later analysis reported. General study findings and limits: Reportedly, diagnosis of cytomegalovirus status by the classifier showed high specificity and sensitivity. Many donors carried some public TCRs, although rarity characterized most TCR sequences.

Separation from the roughly 680-subject first cohort characterized the roughly 110-subject validation cohort, to which the donors belonged. The clonotype comes from a man aged 18 to 29 in good health and CMV-seronegative. The sample comprised PBMCs. This chain links TRBV4-1 with TRBJ2-1; 7 nucleotides match TRBD1. CDR3 bases: TGCGCCAGCAGCCAAGAACAGGGGCCCTACAATGAGCAGTTCTTC. This codes for CASSQEQGPYNEQFF.